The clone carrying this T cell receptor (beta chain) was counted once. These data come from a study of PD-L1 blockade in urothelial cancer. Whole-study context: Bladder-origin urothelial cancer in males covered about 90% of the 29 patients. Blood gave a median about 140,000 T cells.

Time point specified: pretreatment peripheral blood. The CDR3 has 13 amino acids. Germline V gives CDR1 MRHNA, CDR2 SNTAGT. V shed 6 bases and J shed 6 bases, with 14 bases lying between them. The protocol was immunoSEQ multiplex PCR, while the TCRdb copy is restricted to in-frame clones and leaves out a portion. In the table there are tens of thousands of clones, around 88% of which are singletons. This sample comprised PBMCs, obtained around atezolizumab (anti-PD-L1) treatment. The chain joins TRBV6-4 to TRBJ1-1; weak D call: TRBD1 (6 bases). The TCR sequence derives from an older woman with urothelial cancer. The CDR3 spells CASSALQGSEAFF. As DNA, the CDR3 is TGTGCCAGCAGCGCTCTTCAGGGGTCTGAAGCTTTCTTT.